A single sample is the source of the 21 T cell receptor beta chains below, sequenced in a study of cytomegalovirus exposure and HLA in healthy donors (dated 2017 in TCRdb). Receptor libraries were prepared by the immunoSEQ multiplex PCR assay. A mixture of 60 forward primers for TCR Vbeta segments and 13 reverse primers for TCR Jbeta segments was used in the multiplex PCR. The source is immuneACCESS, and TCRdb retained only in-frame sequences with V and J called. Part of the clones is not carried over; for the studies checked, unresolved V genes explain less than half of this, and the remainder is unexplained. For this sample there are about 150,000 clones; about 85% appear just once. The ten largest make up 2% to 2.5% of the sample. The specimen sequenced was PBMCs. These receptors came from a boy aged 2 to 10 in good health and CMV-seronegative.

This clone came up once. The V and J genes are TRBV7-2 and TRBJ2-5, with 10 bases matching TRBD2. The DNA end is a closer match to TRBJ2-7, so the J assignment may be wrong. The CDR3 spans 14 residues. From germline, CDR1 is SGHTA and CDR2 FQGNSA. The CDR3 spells CASSLAGLAYEQYF. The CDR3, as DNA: TGTGCCAGCAGCTTAGCGGGACTAGCGTACGAGCAGTACTTC.

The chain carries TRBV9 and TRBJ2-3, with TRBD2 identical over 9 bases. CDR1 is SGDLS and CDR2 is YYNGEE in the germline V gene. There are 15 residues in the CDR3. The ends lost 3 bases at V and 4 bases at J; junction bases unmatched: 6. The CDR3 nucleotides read TGTGCCAGCAGCGGTGGGCGGGGGGGCCCAGATACGCAGTATTTT. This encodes CASSGGRGGPDTQYF.

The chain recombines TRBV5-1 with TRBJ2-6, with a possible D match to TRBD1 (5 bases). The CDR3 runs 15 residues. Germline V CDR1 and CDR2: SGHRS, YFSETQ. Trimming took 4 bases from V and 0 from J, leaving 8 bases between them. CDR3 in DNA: TGCGCCAGCAGCCTTGGACACTCTGGGGCCAACGTCCTGACTTTC. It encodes CASSLGHSGANVLTF.

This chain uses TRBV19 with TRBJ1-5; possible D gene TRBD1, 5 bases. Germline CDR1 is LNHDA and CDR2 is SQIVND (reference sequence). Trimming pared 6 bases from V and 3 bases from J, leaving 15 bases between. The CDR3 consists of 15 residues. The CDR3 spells CASSRTGMDNQPQHF. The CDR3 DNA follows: TGTGCCAGTAGCCGAACAGGAATGGACAATCAGCCCCAGCATTTT.

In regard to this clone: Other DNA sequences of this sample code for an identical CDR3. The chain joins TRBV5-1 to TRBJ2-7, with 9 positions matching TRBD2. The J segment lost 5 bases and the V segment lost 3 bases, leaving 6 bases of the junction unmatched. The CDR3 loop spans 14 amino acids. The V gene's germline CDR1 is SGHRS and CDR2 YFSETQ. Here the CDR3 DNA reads TGCGCCAGCAGCTCGGGACTAGCCGGGGACGAGCAGTACTTC. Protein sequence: CASSSGLAGDEQYF.

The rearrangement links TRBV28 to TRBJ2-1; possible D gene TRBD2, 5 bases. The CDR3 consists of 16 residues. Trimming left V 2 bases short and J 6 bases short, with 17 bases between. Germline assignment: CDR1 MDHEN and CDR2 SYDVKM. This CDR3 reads CASSLPRTTRGNEQFF. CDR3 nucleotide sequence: TGTGCCAGCAGTTTACCCAGGACGACCCGGGGCAATGAGCAGTTCTTC. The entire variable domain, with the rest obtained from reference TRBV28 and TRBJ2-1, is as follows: DVKVTQSSRYLVKRTGEKVFLECVQDMDHENMFWYRQDPGLGLRLIYFSYDVKMKEKGDIPEGYSVSREKKERFSLILESASTNQTSMYLCASSLPRTTRGNEQFFGPGTRLTVL.

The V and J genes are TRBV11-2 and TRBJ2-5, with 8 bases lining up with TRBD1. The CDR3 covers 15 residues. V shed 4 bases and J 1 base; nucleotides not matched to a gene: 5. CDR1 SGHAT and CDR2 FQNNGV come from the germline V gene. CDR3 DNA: TGTGCCAGCAGCTCCTCGGGACAGGTCCAAGAGACCCAGTACTTC. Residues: CASSSSGQVQETQYF.

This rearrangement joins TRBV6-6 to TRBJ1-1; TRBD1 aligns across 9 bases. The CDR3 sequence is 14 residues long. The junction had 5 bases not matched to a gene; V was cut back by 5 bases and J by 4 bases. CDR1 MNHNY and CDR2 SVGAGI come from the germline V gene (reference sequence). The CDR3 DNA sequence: TGTGCCAGCAGTCGGGGACAGGGCGTCACTGAAGCTTTCTTT. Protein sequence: CASSRGQGVTEAFF.

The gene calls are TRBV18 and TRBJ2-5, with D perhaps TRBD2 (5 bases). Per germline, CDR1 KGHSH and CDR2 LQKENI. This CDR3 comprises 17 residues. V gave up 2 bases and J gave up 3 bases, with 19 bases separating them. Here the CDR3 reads CASSPSGLILGEETQYF. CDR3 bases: TGTGCCAGCTCACCATCCGGACTTATACTCGGCGAAGAGACCCAGTACTTC.

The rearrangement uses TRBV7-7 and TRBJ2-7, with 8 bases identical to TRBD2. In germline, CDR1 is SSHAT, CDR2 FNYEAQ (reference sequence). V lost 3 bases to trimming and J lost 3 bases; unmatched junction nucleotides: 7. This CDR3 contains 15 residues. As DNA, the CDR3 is TGTGCCAGCAGCTTCCGTGGTAGCGGGAACTACGAGCAGTACTTC. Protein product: CASSFRGSGNYEQYF.

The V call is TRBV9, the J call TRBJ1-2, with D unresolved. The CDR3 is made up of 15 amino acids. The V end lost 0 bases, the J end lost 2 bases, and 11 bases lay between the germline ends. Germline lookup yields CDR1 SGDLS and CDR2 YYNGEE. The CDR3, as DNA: TGTGCCAGCAGCGTAGTTCCGTCGGGGAACTATGGCTACACCTTC. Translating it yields CASSVVPSGNYGYTF. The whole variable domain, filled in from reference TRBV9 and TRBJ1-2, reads DSGVTQTPKHLITATGQRVTLRCSPRSGDLSVYWYQQSLDQGLQFLIQYYNGEERAKGNILERFSAQQFPDLHSELNLSSLELGDSALYFCASSVVPSGNYGYTFGSGTRLTVV.

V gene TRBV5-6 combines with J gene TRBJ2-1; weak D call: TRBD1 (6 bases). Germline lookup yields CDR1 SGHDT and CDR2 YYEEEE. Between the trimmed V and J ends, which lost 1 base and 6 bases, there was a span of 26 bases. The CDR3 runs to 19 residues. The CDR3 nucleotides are TGTGCCAGCAGCTTGCGCCCGACAGGCCGAATGGTTGGGTTCAATGAGCAGTTCTTC. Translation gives CASSLRPTGRMVGFNEQFF. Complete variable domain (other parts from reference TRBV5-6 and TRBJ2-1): DAGVTQSPTHLIKTRGQQVTLRCSPKSGHDTVSWYQQALGQGPQFIFQYYEEEERQRGNFPDRFSGHQFPNYSSELNVNALLLGDSALYLCASSLRPTGRMVGFNEQFFGPGTRLTVL.

The CDR3 here is CASSLAGNGYTF. The CDR3 DNA sequence: TGTGCCAGCAGCTTAGCAGGGAATGGCTACACCTTC. J is TRBJ1-2 and V is TRBV7-3; a weak D match, TRBD1 (5 bases). Deletions cut 2 bases from V and 6 bases from J, with 7 bases between. Per the germline V gene, CDR1 is SGHTA and CDR2 is FQGTGA. CDR3 length: 12 residues.

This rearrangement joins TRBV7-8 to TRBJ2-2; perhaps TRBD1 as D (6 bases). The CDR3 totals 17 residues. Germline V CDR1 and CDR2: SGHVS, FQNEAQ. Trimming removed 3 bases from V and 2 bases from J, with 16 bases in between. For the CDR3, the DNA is TGTGCCAGCAGCTTGGCAACGGCAGGGGACAACACCGGGGAGCTGTTTTTT. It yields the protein CASSLATAGDNTGELFF.

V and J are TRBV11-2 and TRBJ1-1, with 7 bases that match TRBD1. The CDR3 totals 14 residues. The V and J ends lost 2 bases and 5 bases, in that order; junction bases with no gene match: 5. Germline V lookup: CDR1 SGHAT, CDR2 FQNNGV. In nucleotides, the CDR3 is TGTGCCAGCAGCTTAAAACAGGGGACGACTGAAGCTTTCTTT. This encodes CASSLKQGTTEAFF.

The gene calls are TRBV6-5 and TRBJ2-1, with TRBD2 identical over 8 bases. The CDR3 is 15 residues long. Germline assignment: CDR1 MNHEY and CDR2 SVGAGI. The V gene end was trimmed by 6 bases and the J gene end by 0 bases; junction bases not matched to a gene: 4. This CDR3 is CASRRTSGSYNEQFF. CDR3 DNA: TGTGCCAGCAGACGTACTAGCGGCTCCTACAATGAGCAGTTCTTC.

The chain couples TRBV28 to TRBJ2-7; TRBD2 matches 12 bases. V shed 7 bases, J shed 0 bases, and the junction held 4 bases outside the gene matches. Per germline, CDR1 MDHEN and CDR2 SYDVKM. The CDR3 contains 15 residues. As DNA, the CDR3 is TGTGCCAGCACCCTAGCGGGAGGGTTCTCCTACGAGCAGTACTTC. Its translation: CASTLAGGFSYEQYF.

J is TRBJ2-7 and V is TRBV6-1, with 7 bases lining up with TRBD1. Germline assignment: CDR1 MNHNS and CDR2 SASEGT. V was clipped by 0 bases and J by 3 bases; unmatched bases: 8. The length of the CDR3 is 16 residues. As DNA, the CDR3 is TGTGCCAGCAGTGAAGCAACAGGGGTTTTACTCTACGAGCAGTACTTC. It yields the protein CASSEATGVLLYEQYF.

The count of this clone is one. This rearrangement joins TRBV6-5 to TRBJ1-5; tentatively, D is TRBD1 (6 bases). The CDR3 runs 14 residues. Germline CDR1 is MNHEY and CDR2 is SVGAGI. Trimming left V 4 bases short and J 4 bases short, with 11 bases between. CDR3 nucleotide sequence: TGTGCCAGCAGTTGGACAGCCGAGAATCAGCCCCAGCATTTT. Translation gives CASSWTAENQPQHF.

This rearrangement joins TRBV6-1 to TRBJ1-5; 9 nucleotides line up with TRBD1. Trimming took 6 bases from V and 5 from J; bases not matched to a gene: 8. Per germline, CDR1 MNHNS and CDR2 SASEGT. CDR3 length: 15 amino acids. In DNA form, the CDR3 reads TGTGCCAGCAGCCCGGACAGGGGAATTGATCAGCCCCAGCATTTT. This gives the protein CASSPDRGIDQPQHF.

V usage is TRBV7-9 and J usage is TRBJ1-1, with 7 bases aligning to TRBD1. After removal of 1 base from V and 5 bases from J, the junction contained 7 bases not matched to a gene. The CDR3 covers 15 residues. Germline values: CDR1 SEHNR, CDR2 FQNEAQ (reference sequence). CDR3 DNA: TGTGCCAGCAGCTTAGGCGACAGGGATTGGACTGAAGCTTTCTTT. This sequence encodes CASSLGDRDWTEAFF.